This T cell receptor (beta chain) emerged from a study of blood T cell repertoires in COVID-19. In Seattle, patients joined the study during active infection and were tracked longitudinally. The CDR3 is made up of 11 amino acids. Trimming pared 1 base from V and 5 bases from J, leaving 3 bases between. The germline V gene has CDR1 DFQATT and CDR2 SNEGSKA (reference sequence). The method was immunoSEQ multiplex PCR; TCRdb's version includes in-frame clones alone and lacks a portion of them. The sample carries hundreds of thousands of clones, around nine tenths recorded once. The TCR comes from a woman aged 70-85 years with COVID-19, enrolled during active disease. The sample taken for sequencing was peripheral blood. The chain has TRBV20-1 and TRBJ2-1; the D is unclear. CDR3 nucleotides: TGCAGTGCTAGAGCCAACAATGAGCAGTTCTTC. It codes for CSARANNEQFF.